This TCR beta chain was obtained from a study of regulatory T cells in long-lasting Graves disease. TCR beta libraries were built with iRepertoire HTBI primers and Arm-PCR of CDR3 regions. Each CDR3 protein gets one entry after TCRdb re-called the multiplex PCR reads with MiXCR. The sample lists roughly 400,000 distinct CDR3 sequences; roughly 21% were seen once. Time point described: persistent/refractory GD, antithyroid drugs over 5 years with positive TRAb. From RNA extracted from PBMCs, the TCR library was made. About 9.1 milliliters of peripheral blood went into EDTA tubes. The table lists this clonotype with many counts. Antigen unknown. Study-level results: Study of thyroid tissue was not done, with only peripheral blood studied.

The clonotype comes from a female donor with Graves disease. The sample was peripheral blood mononuclear cells (PBMCs), taken when the disease was refractory, from a patient treated with antithyroid drugs.

This CDR3 reads CASRDHQRTSTEAFF. The CDR3 DNA is TGTGCCAGCAGAGACCACCAAAGGACAAGCACTGAAGCTTTCTTT. The V call is TRBV28, the J call TRBJ1-1; TRBD1 might be the D (5 bases). Trimming removed 6 bases from V and 4 bases from J, with 18 bases in between. The CDR3 runs to 15 residues. CDR1 is MDHEN and CDR2 is SYDVKM in the germline V gene.